The present TCR beta chain was sequenced within a study of T cell responses to AZD1222 COVID-19 vaccine. Study-wide background: Recipients boosted at about 4 weeks or about 12 weeks are pooled.

Points from the study as a whole: Spike-wide vaccine-associated CD4 TCRs dominated at 160-218 and 743-854.

Concerning this clone: Its target is not known.

CDR3 length: 14 amino acids. V lost 5 bases, J lost 0 bases, and 10 bases lay in between. The germline V gene has CDR1 SGHVS and CDR2 FQNEAQ. The assay was immunoSEQ multiplex PCR, and TCRdb's table has in-frame clones only and misses some. The top ten hold about 2.7% of the sample, which has about 130,000 clones, 91% seen once. The sample consisted of peripheral blood, taken on day 0 of AZD1222 vaccination. This clonotype was sampled from an adult in good health. V is TRBV7-8 and J is TRBJ1-1; D gene ambiguous. The CDR3 is CASSVSTLNTEAFF. As DNA, the CDR3 is TGTGCCAGCAGCGTATCGACCTTGAACACTGAAGCTTTCTTT.